This entry lists 9 T cell receptor beta chains sequenced from one sample in a study of T cell changes during pregnancy in multiple sclerosis (dated 2019 in TCRdb). Library method: the immunoSEQ multiplex PCR assay. In its TCRdb copy, this immuneACCESS table keeps in-frame sequences only and misses some clones. Where compared with another copy, unresolved V genes explain less than half of these, and the others have no known cause. The sample table contains under 9,500 clones; only one count was recorded for 85% to 90% of them. The ten largest clonotypes hold over 4% of the sample. The specimen was CD8+ T cells from peripheral blood mononuclear cells, collected in the first trimester of pregnancy. The receptors were gathered from a female donor in good health, enrolled as a control in a pregnancy study.

CDR3 protein: CASSYGQGETEAFF. The CDR3 coding sequence is TGCGCCAGCAGCTATGGACAGGGGGAAACTGAAGCTTTCTTT. The chain recombines TRBV5-1 with TRBJ1-1; 10 bases agree with TRBD1. After removal of 3 bases from V and 5 bases from J, the junction contained 4 bases not matched to a gene. The CDR3 sequence is 14 residues long. Germline-derived CDR1 and CDR2 are SGHRS and YFSETQ.

The chain employs TRBV4-1 and TRBJ2-5; 10 positions match TRBD2. The CDR3 runs 14 residues. Trimming removed 5 bases from V and 5 bases from J; junction bases left unmatched: 5. CDR1 is MGHRA, CDR2 YSYEKL, per germline. CDR3 residues: CASSRGTSVETQYF. The CDR3 region has the DNA TGCGCCAGCAGCAGGGGGACTAGCGTTGAGACCCAGTACTTC.

The chain is built from TRBV10-3 and TRBJ2-1, with a possible D match to TRBD2 (5 bases). CDR1 ENHRY and CDR2 SYGVKD come from the germline V gene. The V and J ends lost 5 bases and 2 bases respectively, with 13 bases between them. CDR3 size: 15 residues. The CDR3 loop is CAISRPNGAYNEQFF. CDR3 bases: TGTGCCATCAGTCGGCCGAACGGGGCCTACAATGAGCAGTTCTTC.

This chain uses TRBV28 with TRBJ1-5; D gene unclear. CDR1 MDHEN and CDR2 SYDVKM come from the germline V gene. The CDR3 extends over 14 amino acids. V lost 5 bases to trimming and J lost 0 bases, with 8 bases between them. The CDR3, as DNA: TGTGCCAGCAGTGTAGATTATAGCAATCAGCCCCAGCATTTT. This gives the protein CASSVDYSNQPQHF.

The rearrangement joins TRBV29-1 to TRBJ2-7, with D hard to call. V dropped 2 bases and J dropped 4 bases, with 9 bases sitting between them. The CDR3 consists of 12 residues. The germline V gene has CDR1 SQVTM and CDR2 ANQGSEA. The CDR3 DNA sequence: TGCAGCGTTGAAACAGCCGATTACGAGCAGTACTTC. Protein product: CSVETADYEQYF.

V gene TRBV6-5 combines with J gene TRBJ2-7; 9 bases line up with TRBD1. J was trimmed by 3 bases and V by 5 bases; bases with no gene match: 5. The length of the CDR3 is 14 residues. Germline CDR1 and CDR2: MNHEY and SVGAGI. CDR3 nucleotide sequence: TGTGCCAGCAGTGCCGGACAGGGGAACTACGAGCAGTACTTC. Encoded protein: CASSAGQGNYEQYF.

V gene TRBV5-8 combines with J gene TRBJ1-2; D uncertain. The germline CDR1 and CDR2 sequences are SGHTS and YDEGEE. The V end lost 0 bases, the J end lost 8 bases, and 14 bases lay between the germline ends. The CDR3 has 14 residues. Here the CDR3 reads CASSLVVGAGGYTF. The DNA of the CDR3 is TGTGCCAGCAGCTTGGTGGTTGGCGCGGGCGGCTACACCTTC.

The chain combines TRBV4-2 with TRBJ2-3, with 10 bases identical to TRBD2. Trimming cost V 0 bases and J 1 base; bases outside gene matches: 1. The germline V gene has CDR1 LGHNA and CDR2 YNFKEQ. This CDR3 has 16 residues. CDR3 sequence: CASSQDGLAGTDTQYF. The CDR3 DNA reads TGTGCCAGCAGCCAAGATGGACTAGCGGGCACAGATACGCAGTATTTT.

The chain combines TRBV7-9 with TRBJ2-3; D is unclear. This CDR3 has 13 residues. CDR1 and CDR2 (germline): SEHNR, FQNEAQ (reference sequence). V gave up 0 bases and J gave up 6 bases, with 7 bases separating them. The CDR3 protein is CASSLAPRDTQYF. Written as DNA, the CDR3 is TGTGCCAGCAGCTTAGCGCCTCGGGATACGCAGTATTTT.